This T cell receptor beta chain was observed in a study of T cells in Graves' hyperthyroidism and ophthalmopathy. This clonotype was observed at least ten times. The study included ophthalmopathy patients with Clinical Activity Score at least 3, NOSPECS grade at least 4 and duration under 3 months. The TCR beta CDR3 regions underwent amplification using RNA transcripts as the source. During a first-round RT-PCR of the TCR CDR3, the HTBI primer set was used. TCRdb reprocessed the multiplex PCR reads via MiXCR and lists one record per CDR3 protein. The sample consists of nearly 250,000 distinct CDR3 sequences, about 17% of them appearing once. The sample comprised blood. The TCR comes from a woman between 18 and 29 years old with Graves' ophthalmopathy.

CDR3 nucleotide sequence: TGTGCCAGCAGCCTATCCCTCTCCGGGACATCTTTCAACACTGAAGCTTTCTTT. Its translation: CASSLSLSGTSFNTEAFF. The rearrangement uses TRBV11-2 and TRBJ1-1; the D gene is possibly TRBD1 (6 bases). CDR1 and CDR2 from the germline V gene are SGHAT and FQNNGV. Trimming shortened V by 5 bases and J by 2 bases, and 24 bases separated the two germline ends. The CDR3 is 18 amino acids.